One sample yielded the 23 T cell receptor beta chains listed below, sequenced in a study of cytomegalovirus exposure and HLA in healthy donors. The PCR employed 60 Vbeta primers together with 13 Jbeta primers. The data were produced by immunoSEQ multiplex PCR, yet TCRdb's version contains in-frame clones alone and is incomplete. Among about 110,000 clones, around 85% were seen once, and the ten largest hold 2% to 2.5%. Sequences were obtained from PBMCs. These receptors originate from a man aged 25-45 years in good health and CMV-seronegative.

The DNA of the CDR3 is TGTGCCAGCAGTCTCGACAGGAAAACCTACGAGCAGTACTTC. This translates into CASSLDRKTYEQYF. The chain combines TRBV6-5 with TRBJ2-7; tentatively, D is TRBD1 (6 bases). Per the germline V gene, CDR1 is MNHEY and CDR2 is SVGAGI. V was cut by 5 bases and J by 2 bases, with 13 bases left in between. This CDR3 contains 14 residues.

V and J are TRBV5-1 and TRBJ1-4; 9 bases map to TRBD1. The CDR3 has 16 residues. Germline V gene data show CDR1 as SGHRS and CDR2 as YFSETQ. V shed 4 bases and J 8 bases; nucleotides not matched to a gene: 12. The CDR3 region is CASSPPAGTGNEKLFF. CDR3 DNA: TGCGCCAGCAGCCCCCCCGCGGGGACAGGGAACGAAAAACTGTTTTTT.

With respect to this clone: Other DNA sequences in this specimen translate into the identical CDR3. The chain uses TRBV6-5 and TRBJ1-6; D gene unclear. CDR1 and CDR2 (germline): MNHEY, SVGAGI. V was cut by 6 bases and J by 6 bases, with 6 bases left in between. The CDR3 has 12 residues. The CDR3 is CASRTGNSPLHF. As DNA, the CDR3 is TGTGCCAGCAGGACGGGTAATTCACCCCTCCACTTT.

CDR3 nucleotides: TGTGCCAGCAGCGGTGTCGGGAACACTGAAGCTTTCTTT. Its protein is CASSGVGNTEAFF. This chain uses TRBV9 with TRBJ1-1; D is ambiguous. Per the germline V gene, CDR1 is SGDLS and CDR2 is YYNGEE. The V and J ends lost 3 bases and 1 base respectively, with 7 bases between them. The CDR3 covers 13 residues.

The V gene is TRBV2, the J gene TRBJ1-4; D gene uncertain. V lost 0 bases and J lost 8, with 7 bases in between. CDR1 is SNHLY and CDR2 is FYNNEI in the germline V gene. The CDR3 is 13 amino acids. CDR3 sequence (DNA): TGTGCCAGCAGTGAAGCGATCGGGGAAAAACTGTTTTTT. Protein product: CASSEAIGEKLFF.

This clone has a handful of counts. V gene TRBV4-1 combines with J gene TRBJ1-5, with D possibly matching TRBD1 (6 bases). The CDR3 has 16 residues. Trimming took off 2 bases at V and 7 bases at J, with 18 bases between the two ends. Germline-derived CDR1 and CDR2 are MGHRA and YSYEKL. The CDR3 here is CASSQTDSQGNQPQHF. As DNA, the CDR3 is TGCGCCAGCAGCCAAACGGACAGTCAGGGAAACCAGCCCCAGCATTTT.

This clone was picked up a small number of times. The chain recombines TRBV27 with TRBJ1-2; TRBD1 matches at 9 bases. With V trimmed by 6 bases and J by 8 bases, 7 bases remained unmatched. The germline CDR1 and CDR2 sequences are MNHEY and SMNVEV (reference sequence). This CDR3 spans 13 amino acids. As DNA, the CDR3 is TGTGCCAGCAGAACAGGGGGCTTTGACGGCTACACCTTC. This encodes CASRTGGFDGYTF.

The chain's CDR3 is CASSFQIQETQYF. In nucleotides, the CDR3 is TGTGCCAGCAGTTTCCAGATACAAGAGACCCAGTACTTC. The chain has TRBV27 and TRBJ2-5; D is undetermined. Trimming took off 3 bases at V and 2 bases at J, with 7 bases between the two ends. CDR3 length: 13 residues. Germline V gene data show CDR1 as MNHEY and CDR2 as SMNVEV (reference sequence).

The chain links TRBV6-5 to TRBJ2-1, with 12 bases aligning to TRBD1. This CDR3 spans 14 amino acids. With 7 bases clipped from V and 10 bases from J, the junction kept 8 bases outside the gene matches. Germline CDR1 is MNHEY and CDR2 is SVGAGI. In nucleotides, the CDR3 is TGTGCCAGCACCTCCGGGACAGGGGGCAGGGAGCAGTTCTTC. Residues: CASTSGTGGREQFF.

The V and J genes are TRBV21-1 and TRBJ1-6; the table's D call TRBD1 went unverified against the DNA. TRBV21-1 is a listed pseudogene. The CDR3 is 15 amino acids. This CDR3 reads CASSKARQTNSPLHF. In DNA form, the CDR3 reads TGTGCCAGCAGCAAAGCCAGGCAGACCAATTCACCCCTCCACTTT.

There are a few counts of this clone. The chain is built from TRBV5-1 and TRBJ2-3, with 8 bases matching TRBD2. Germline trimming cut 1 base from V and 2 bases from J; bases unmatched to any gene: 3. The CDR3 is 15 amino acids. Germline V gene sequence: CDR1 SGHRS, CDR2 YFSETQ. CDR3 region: CASSLPSGYTDTQYF. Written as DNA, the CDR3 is TGCGCCAGCAGCTTGCCTAGCGGGTACACAGATACGCAGTATTTT.

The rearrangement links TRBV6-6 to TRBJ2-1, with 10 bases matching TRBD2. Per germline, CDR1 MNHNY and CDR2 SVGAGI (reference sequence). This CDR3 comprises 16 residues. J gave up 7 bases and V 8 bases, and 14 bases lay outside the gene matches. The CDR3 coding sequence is TGTGCCAGCGCCAACCACCGAGCGGGAGGGGGGAATGAGCAGTTCTTC. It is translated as CASANHRAGGGNEQFF.

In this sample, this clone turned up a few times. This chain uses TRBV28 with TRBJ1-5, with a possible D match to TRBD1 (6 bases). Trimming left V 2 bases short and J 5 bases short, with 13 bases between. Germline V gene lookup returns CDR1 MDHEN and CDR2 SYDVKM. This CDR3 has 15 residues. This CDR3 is CASSLGGNRDQPQHF. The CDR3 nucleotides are TGTGCCAGCAGTTTAGGAGGCAACAGGGATCAGCCCCAGCATTTT.

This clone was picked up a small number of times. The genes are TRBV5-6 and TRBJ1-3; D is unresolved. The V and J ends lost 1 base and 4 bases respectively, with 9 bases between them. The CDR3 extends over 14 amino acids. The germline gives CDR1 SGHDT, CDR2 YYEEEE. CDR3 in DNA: TGTGCCAGCAGCTTGTGGGCGGGGGGAAACACCATATATTTT. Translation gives CASSLWAGGNTIYF.

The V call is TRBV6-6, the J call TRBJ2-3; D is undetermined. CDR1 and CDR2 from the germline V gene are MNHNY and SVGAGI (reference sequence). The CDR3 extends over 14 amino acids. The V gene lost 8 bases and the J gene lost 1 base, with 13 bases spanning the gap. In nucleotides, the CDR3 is TGTGCCAGCCGCCGAGACTGGGGCACAGATACGCAGTATTTT. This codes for CASRRDWGTDTQYF.

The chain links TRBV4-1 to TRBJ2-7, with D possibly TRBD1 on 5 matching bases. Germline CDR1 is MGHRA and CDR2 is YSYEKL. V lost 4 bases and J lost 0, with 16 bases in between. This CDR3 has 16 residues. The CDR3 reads CASSPPQGRISYEQYF. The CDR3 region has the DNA TGCGCCAGCAGCCCACCCCAGGGCAGAATCTCCTACGAGCAGTACTTC.

CDR3 nucleotides: TGTGCCAGCAGCCGCCGGGGGAACCAAGAGACCCAGTACTTC. Translating gives CASSRRGNQETQYF. This rearrangement joins TRBV7-9 to TRBJ2-5; D perhaps matches TRBD2 (6 bases). V lost 5 bases and J 0 bases, leaving 10 bases between the germline ends. The CDR3 has 14 amino acids. Germline loops: CDR1 SEHNR, CDR2 FQNEAQ (reference sequence).

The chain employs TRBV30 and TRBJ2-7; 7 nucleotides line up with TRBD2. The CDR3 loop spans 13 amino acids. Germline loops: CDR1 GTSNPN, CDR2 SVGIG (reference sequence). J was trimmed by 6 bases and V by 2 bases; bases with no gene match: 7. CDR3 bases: TGTGCCTGGAGTTGGACGGGAGGAGGCGAGCAGTACTTC. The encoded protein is CAWSWTGGGEQYF.

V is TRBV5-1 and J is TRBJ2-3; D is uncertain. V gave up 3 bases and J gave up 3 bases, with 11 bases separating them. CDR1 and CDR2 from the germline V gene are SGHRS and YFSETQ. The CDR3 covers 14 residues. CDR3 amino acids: CASSSRWATDTQYF. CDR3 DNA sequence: TGCGCCAGCAGCTCCCGGTGGGCTACAGATACGCAGTATTTT.

CDR3 protein: CASNPPDEQFF. The CDR3 DNA is TGTGCCAGCAACCCCCCAGATGAGCAGTTCTTC. This chain connects TRBV11-2 to TRBJ2-1; unclear D gene. The CDR3 is 11 amino acids. Trimming took 7 bases from V and 8 from J, leaving 9 bases between them. Germline CDR1 SGHAT, CDR2 FQNNGV. Using reference TRBV11-2 and TRBJ2-1 for the parts outside the CDR3, the full variable domain is EAGVAQSPRYKIIEKRQSVAFWCNPISGHATLYWYQQILGQGPKLLIQFQNNGVVDDSQLPKDRFSAERLKGVDSTLKIQPAKLEDSAVYLCASNPPDEQFFGPGTRLTVL.

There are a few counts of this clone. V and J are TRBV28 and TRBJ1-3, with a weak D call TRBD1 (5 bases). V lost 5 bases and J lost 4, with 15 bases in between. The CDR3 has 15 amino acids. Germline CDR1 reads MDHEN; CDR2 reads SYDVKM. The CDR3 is CASSLDSSNGNTIYF. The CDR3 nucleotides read TGTGCCAGCAGTCTAGACAGCAGCAACGGAAACACCATATATTTT.

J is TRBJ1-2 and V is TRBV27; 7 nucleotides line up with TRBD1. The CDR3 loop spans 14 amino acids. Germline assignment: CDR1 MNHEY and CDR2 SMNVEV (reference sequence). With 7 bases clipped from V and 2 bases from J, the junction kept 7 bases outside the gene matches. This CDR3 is CASTRQGLNYGYTF. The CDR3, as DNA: TGTGCCAGCACCAGACAGGGCCTCAACTATGGCTACACCTTC.

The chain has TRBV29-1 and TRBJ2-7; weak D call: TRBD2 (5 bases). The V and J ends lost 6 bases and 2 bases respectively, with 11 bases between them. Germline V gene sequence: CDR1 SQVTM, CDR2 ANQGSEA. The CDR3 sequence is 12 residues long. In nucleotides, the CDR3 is TGCAGCGTGCCCTACGGGACCTACGAGCAGTACTTC. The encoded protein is CSVPYGTYEQYF.